These T cell receptor beta chains were read from a single sample in a study of blood T cell repertoires in COVID-19. Profiling relied on immunoSEQ multiplex PCR, and the TCRdb table lists in-frame clones only, not all of them. The sample contains roughly 340,000 clones, 91% of which appear only once. Sequenced input: peripheral blood. The receptors were gathered from a woman aged 18-29 years who had recovered from COVID-19. CDR3s include the opening cysteine and the closing phenylalanine or tryptophan. A D gene is named only where the DNA matches it firmly. Only part of the rows carry a size: once, few, many, or a class if the clone is expanded.

d_call	clone_size	v_call	j_call	cdr3_aa	cdr3_nt
NA	NA	TRBV7-2	TRBJ1-4	CASSPQQEDINEKLFF	TGTGCCAGCAGCCCACAACAGGAAGATATTAATGAAAAACTGTTTTTT
TRBD1	NA	TRBV5-6	TRBJ1-4	CASSLGTANEKLFF	TGTGCCAGCAGCTTAGGGACAGCTAATGAAAAACTGTTTTTT
NA	NA	TRBV5-4	TRBJ2-3	CASSLVAGADTQYF	TGTGCCAGCAGCTTGGTTGCAGGGGCAGATACGCAGTATTTT
NA	NA	TRBV6-5	TRBJ2-1	CASSYRTNKRKLEQFF	TGTGCCAGCAGTTACCGGACTAACAAGAGAAAATTAGAGCAGTTCTTC
NA	NA	TRBV7-9	TRBJ1-5	CASSLGWIGQPQHF	TGTGCCAGCAGCTTAGGATGGATCGGGCAGCCCCAGCATTTT
TRBD1	NA	TRBV7-2	TRBJ2-2	CASRATGGALSPGELFF	TGTGCCAGCAGAGCGACAGGGGGCGCTCTTTCTCCCGGGGAGCTGTTTTTT
NA	NA	TRBV10-1	TRBJ2-1	CASSESGWGGHNEQFF	TGCGCCAGCAGTGAGTCAGGCTGGGGAGGTCACAATGAGCAGTTCTTC
NA	NA	TRBV2	TRBJ2-1	CASKRVVLNEQFF	TGTGCCAGCAAGCGGGTCGTCCTCAATGAGCAGTTCTTC
NA	NA	TRBV7-9	TRBJ1-5	CASSHSGSSNQPQHF	TGTGCCAGCAGTCACTCAGGGTCTAGCAATCAGCCCCAGCATTTT
NA	NA	TRBV6-5	TRBJ1-2	CASSYRGYGYTF	TGTGCCAGCAGTTACAGAGGTTATGGCTACACCTTC
NA	NA	TRBV6-2/TRBV6-3	TRBJ1-5	CASSYSDSDWQPQHF	TGTGCCAGCAGTTACTCGGACTCTGACTGGCAGCCCCAGCATTTT
NA	NA	TRBV7-8	TRBJ1-5	CASSLQDQRSQPQHF	TGTGCCAGCAGCTTACAGGATCAAAGGTCTCAGCCCCAGCATTTT
NA	NA	TRBV15	TRBJ2-1	CATSTISFTYNEQFF	TGTGCCACCAGCACTATATCCTTTACCTACAATGAGCAGTTCTTC
TRBD2	NA	TRBV10-1	TRBJ2-1	CASSEGLAGSYNEQFF	TGCGCCAGCAGTGAGGGACTAGCGGGAAGCTACAATGAGCAGTTCTTC
TRBD2	NA	TRBV19	TRBJ2-1	CASSIEWAGEGYNEQFF	TGTGCCAGTAGTATAGAATGGGCGGGAGAAGGGTACAATGAGCAGTTCTTC
TRBD1	NA	TRBV27	TRBJ2-3	CASSPRQGRRVTDTQYF	TGTGCCAGCAGTCCGAGACAGGGCCGGCGTGTGACAGATACGCAGTATTTT
NA	NA	TRBV24-1	TRBJ2-2	CATSEPGTGELFF	TGTGCCACCAGTGAGCCCGGGACCGGGGAGCTGTTTTTT
TRBD2	NA	TRBV27	TRBJ2-5	CASRGLAGGEETQYF	TGTGCCAGCAGAGGACTAGCGGGAGGGGAAGAGACCCAGTACTTC
TRBD1	NA	TRBV9	TRBJ1-5	CASSGTLDRGNHSNQPQHF	TGTGCCAGCAGCGGTACCCTAGACAGGGGGAACCATAGCAATCAGCCCCAGCATTTT
NA	once	TRBV7-2	TRBJ2-3	CASSRTGTPGGTQYF	TGTGCCAGCAGCAGAACCGGGACTCCCGGAGGCACGCAGTATTTT
NA	NA	TRBV5-1	TRBJ2-2	CASSTWPSTNTGELFF	TGCGCCAGCAGCACGTGGCCATCAACGAACACCGGGGAGCTGTTTTTT
NA	NA	TRBV30	TRBJ1-3	CAWSLNRNTIYF	TGTGCCTGGAGTCTAAATAGAAACACCATATATTTT